The T cell receptor (beta chain) under discussion was sequenced for a study of shared clonotypes between healthy human individuals. Overall study results and limits: Generation probability values for non-shared clonotypes were lower than those for clonotypes shared by all four donors.

Terminally differentiated effector memory CD45RA+ cells were excluded by CCR7 positive selection of CD45RO-negative cells. A single count supports this clone. The target antigen is unknown. This CDR3 has 15 residues. In germline, CDR1 is SQVTM, CDR2 ANQGSEA. V was cut by 8 bases and J by 3 bases, with 23 bases left in between. The test was conducted at deep level. Here immunoSEQ multiplex PCR was the method, and the copy in TCRdb shows in-frame clones only, minus some. This table holds 800,000 or so clones, 90% to 97% found once. The J gene is TRBJ2-7, the V gene TRBV29-1; D unresolved. The TCR originated in a man aged 25-45 years in good health. Sequenced material: naive CD8+ T cells sorted from blood. The CDR3 DNA is TGCAGCACCCAAAATGTCGGGTCAGGAGACTACGAGCAGTACTTC. Residues: CSTQNVGSGDYEQYF.